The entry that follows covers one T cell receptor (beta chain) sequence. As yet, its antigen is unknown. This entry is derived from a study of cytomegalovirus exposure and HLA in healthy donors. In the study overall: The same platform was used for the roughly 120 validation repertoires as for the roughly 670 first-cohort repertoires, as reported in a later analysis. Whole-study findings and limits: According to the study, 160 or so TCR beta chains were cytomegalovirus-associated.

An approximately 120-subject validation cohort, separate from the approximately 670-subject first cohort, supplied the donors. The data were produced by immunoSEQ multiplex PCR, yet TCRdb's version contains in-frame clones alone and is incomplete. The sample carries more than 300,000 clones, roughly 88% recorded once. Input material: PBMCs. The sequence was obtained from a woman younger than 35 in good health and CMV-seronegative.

In nucleotides, the CDR3 is TGCGCCAGCAGCGACCCGAGACAGGGATCTAACTATGGCTACACCTTC. It translates to CASSDPRQGSNYGYTF. The V gene is TRBV4-1, the J gene TRBJ1-2; 7 bases agree with TRBD1. Germline trimming cut 5 bases from V and 0 bases from J; bases unmatched to any gene: 9. CDR3 length: 16 residues. Germline V gene sequence: CDR1 MGHRA, CDR2 YSYEKL.